This T cell receptor beta chain appears in the sequencing data of a study of blood T cells in healthy people across ages. The CDR3 covers 15 residues. After removal of 6 bases from V and 5 bases from J, the junction contained 9 bases not matched to a gene. The germline CDR1 and CDR2 sequences are SNHLY and FYNNEI. The use of a sample-barcoded 5' primer and a J-beta primer mix characterized a second PCR of roughly 7 to 11 cycles. Each CDR3 protein gets one entry after TCRdb re-called the 5' RACE reads with MiXCR. Here the sample spans about 1.6 million distinct CDR3 sequences, 30% to 40% being singletons. They isolated at least 6 million PBMCs from each sample.

This TCR was sampled from a woman in her thirties in good health. The sequenced material came from blood. The V call is TRBV2, the J call TRBJ2-1; 8 bases fit TRBD1. CDR3 loop: CASRPDRGPNNEQFF. CDR3 sequence (DNA): TGTGCCAGCAGGCCCGACAGGGGCCCGAACAATGAGCAGTTCTTC.